This TCR beta chain was found in a study of cytomegalovirus exposure and HLA in healthy donors. Primers for the PCR totalled 60 Vbeta and 13 Jbeta. Sequencing used immunoSEQ multiplex PCR; TCRdb keeps in-frame clones, though not all of them. The sample lists some 120,000 clones; approximately 78% were seen once. As regards this clone: The antigen is not known.

Findings and limits, study-wide: Rates of TCR association differed by HLA locus in a later analysis, with DRB1 highest and HLA-C lowest. It was reported in a later analysis that an Asian-associated ancestry cluster showed fewer N-insertions than the roughly 710-donor mean. A prior analysis recorded that most TCR beta V segments were productive about 87% or about 30% of the time.

Germline lookup yields CDR1 MDHEN and CDR2 SYDVKM. The CDR3 loop spans 15 amino acids. V lost 7 bases to trimming and J lost 2 bases, with 15 bases between them. The TCR originated in a woman aged 35 to 49 in good health and CMV-seronegative. The chain combines TRBV28 with TRBJ1-5; weak D call: TRBD1 (6 bases). Material: PBMCs. In DNA form, the CDR3 reads TGTGCCAGCAAACCCCAACCAGGGGGCAATCAGCCCCAGCATTTT. It is translated as CASKPQPGGNQPQHF.